What follows are 5 T cell receptor beta chains derived from one specimen sequenced in a study of blood T cell repertoires in COVID-19. The repertoire was sequenced with immunoSEQ multiplex PCR; TCRdb's copy has only in-frame clones and lacks some. The sample has approximately 89,000 clones, under 90% seen once. Sequencing was carried out using peripheral blood. The receptors derive from an older woman with acute or convalescent COVID-19.

The genes are TRBV11-2 and TRBJ1-2; tentatively, D is TRBD1 (6 bases). The germline gives CDR1 SGHAT, CDR2 FQNNGV. CDR3 length: 19 residues. Trimming took off 3 bases at V and 1 base at J, with 24 bases between the two ends. The DNA of the CDR3 is TGTGCCAGCAGCTTCCCATCGGGGGGGCGCAAAGTTTATAACTATGGCTACACCTTC. The encoded protein is CASSFPSGGRKVYNYGYTF.

The gene calls are TRBV4-1 and TRBJ2-3; D may be TRBD2 (5 bases). CDR1 is MGHRA, CDR2 YSYEKL, per germline. With 0 bases removed from V and 0 bases from J, the gap between germline ends came to 13 bases. The CDR3 is made up of 17 amino acids. The CDR3, as DNA: TGCGCCAGCAGCCAAGATCGCGGGCTAGCAAGCACAGATACGCAGTATTTT. Its translation: CASSQDRGLASTDTQYF.

V gene TRBV5-1 combines with J gene TRBJ2-1; 10 bases match TRBD1. The V gene end was trimmed by 3 bases and the J gene end by 4 bases; junction bases not matched to a gene: 4. The length of the CDR3 is 15 residues. Germline V gene sequence: CDR1 SGHRS, CDR2 YFSETQ. CDR3 sequence reads: CASSSRTGGYNEQFF. CDR3 in DNA: TGCGCCAGCAGCTCGCGGACAGGGGGGTACAATGAGCAGTTCTTC.

About this clone: This sample includes further DNA sequences coding for the same CDR3. The chain couples TRBV19 to TRBJ1-1, with 8 bases matching TRBD1. This CDR3 has 14 amino acids. V lost 6 bases to trimming and J lost 0 bases; unmatched junction nucleotides: 3. Germline V gene sequence: CDR1 LNHDA, CDR2 SQIVND (reference sequence). The CDR3 loop is CASRRQGMNTEAFF. The CDR3 nucleotides are TGTGCCAGTAGGCGACAGGGGATGAACACTGAAGCTTTCTTT. Combining the CDR3 with reference TRBV19 and TRBJ1-1 gives the whole variable domain DGGITQSPKYLFRKEGQNVTLSCEQNLNHDAMYWYRQDPGQGLRLIYYSQIVNDFQKGDIAEGYSVSREKKESFPLTVTSAQKNPTAFYLCASRRQGMNTEAFFGQGTRLTVV.

This clone was observed a few times. The V call is TRBV6-4, the J call TRBJ2-1; D gene unclear. Per germline, CDR1 MRHNA and CDR2 SNTAGT. Trimming stripped 0 bases from V and 0 bases from J, with 3 bases between. This CDR3 has 14 amino acids. The CDR3 bases are TGTGCCAGCAGTGACTCCAGCTCCTACAATGAGCAGTTCTTC. Translating gives CASSDSSSYNEQFF.